A single sample is the source of the 10 T cell receptor beta chains below, sequenced in a study of shared T cell receptors in the human thymus. Sequencing was performed with immunoSEQ multiplex PCR; in TCRdb, only in-frame clones are kept and a portion is missing. The sample lists 720,000 or so clones; approximately 83% were seen once. The sample was also linked to a second study, of human thymus T cells.

Sequenced input: thymocytes. The receptor set was obtained from a girl less than two years old with a congenital heart defect.

The chain's CDR3 is CASSAPSGQGIEGYTF. In DNA, the CDR3 is TGTGCCAGCAGCGCACCATCAGGACAGGGGATTGAAGGCTACACCTTC. The gene calls are TRBV9 and TRBJ1-2; the match to TRBD1 covers 9 bases. Germline V gene lookup returns CDR1 SGDLS and CDR2 YYNGEE. The CDR3 contains 16 residues. Unmatched junction bases numbered 14, after V lost 3 bases and J lost 8 bases.

The V gene is TRBV5-4, the J gene TRBJ1-2; 7 bases are shared with TRBD1. The V and J ends lost 2 bases and 8 bases, in that order; junction bases with no gene match: 9. The CDR3 sequence is 14 residues long. The V gene's germline CDR1 is SGHNT and CDR2 YYREEE (reference sequence). CDR3 in DNA: TGTGCCAGCAGCTTACAGGGGCGCTCGGAGGGCTACACCTTC. Its translation: CASSLQGRSEGYTF. Supplemented by reference TRBV5-4 and TRBJ1-2, the full variable domain reads ETGVTQSPTHLIKTRGQQVTLRCSSQSGHNTVSWYQQALGQGPQFIFQYYREEENGRGNFPPRFSGLQFPNYSSELNVNALELDDSALYLCASSLQGRSEGYTFGSGTRLTVV.

The chain couples TRBV2 to TRBJ1-1, with 9 bases matching TRBD1. The CDR3 extends over 14 amino acids. The J segment lost 3 bases and the V segment lost 8 bases, leaving 7 bases of the junction unmatched. Germline V gene data show CDR1 as SNHLY and CDR2 as FYNNEI. CDR3: CASQGDRVDTEAFF. The DNA of the CDR3 is TGTGCCAGCCAGGGGGACAGGGTCGACACTGAAGCTTTCTTT.

The rearrangement joins TRBV9 to TRBJ1-4; D remains ambiguous. Trimming pared 2 bases from V and 0 bases from J, leaving 14 bases between. The CDR3 contains 17 residues. CDR1 SGDLS and CDR2 YYNGEE come from the germline V gene. CDR3 sequence reads: CASSVSLGRATNEKLFF. For the CDR3, the DNA is TGTGCCAGCAGCGTGAGCCTCGGTAGAGCAACTAATGAAAAACTGTTTTTT.

The chain joins TRBV27 to TRBJ1-1; tentative D call: TRBD1 (5 bases). This CDR3 is built from 15 residues. V lost 7 bases to trimming and J lost 5 bases, with 20 bases between them. Looked up from germline, CDR1 is MNHEY and CDR2 is SMNVEV (reference sequence). The CDR3 DNA reads TGTGCCAGCACCGACCGACAGAAGGGGTGGACTGAAGCTTTCTTT. Translation gives CASTDRQKGWTEAFF.

The table lists this clone with a count of one. The V call is TRBV5-1, the J call TRBJ2-7; weak D call: TRBD2 (5 bases). The CDR3 sequence is 15 residues long. The V gene lost 0 bases and the J gene lost 2 bases, with 12 bases spanning the gap. Germline CDR1 is SGHRS and CDR2 is YFSETQ. The chain's CDR3 is CASSLGAGIAYEQYF. CDR3 sequence (DNA): TGCGCCAGCAGCTTGGGGGCCGGGATCGCCTACGAGCAGTACTTC. Full variable domain (remainder filled in from reference TRBV5-1 and TRBJ2-7): KAGVTQTPRYLIKTRGQQVTLSCSPISGHRSVSWYQQTPGQGLQFLFEYFSETQRNKGNFPGRFSGRQFSNSRSEMNVSTLELGDSALYLCASSLGAGIAYEQYFGPGTRLTVT.

This clone was seen a handful of times. V and J are TRBV14 and TRBJ1-3; 8 nucleotides agree with TRBD1. In germline, CDR1 is SGHDN, CDR2 FVKESK. J gave up 0 bases and V 4 bases, and 5 bases lay outside the gene matches. The CDR3 is made up of 16 amino acids. The CDR3 is CASSPLGQDSGNTIYF. CDR3 DNA: TGTGCCAGCAGCCCGTTGGGACAGGACTCTGGAAACACCATATATTTT.

The chain joins TRBV11-2 to TRBJ2-5, with 10 bases fitting TRBD2. The CDR3 consists of 16 residues. Germline V gene data show CDR1 as SGHAT and CDR2 as FQNNGV. V lost 1 base to trimming and J lost 1 base; unmatched junction nucleotides: 3. CDR3 DNA: TGTGCCAGCAGCTTAGGAAAGCGGGAGGGCCAAGAGACCCAGTACTTC. This encodes CASSLGKREGQETQYF.

The chain carries TRBV12-5 and TRBJ1-1; D is ambiguous. The CDR3 extends over 15 amino acids. Germline V gene lookup returns CDR1 LGHNT and CDR2 FRNRAP. Between the trimmed V and J ends, which lost 3 bases and 4 bases, there was a span of 15 bases. CDR3 residues: CASGFHGKESTEAFF. The CDR3 DNA sequence: TGTGCTAGTGGTTTCCACGGGAAGGAGTCCACTGAAGCTTTCTTT.

The V gene is TRBV28, the J gene TRBJ1-5; 7 bases line up with TRBD1. Losses at the gene ends were 3 bases for V and 2 bases for J; bases not matched to a gene: 13. The CDR3 spans 18 residues. Germline V gene sequence: CDR1 MDHEN, CDR2 SYDVKM. CDR3 loop: CASSFHDRVYEGNQPQHF. As DNA, the CDR3 is TGTGCCAGCAGTTTTCACGACAGGGTTTATGAGGGCAATCAGCCCCAGCATTTT.